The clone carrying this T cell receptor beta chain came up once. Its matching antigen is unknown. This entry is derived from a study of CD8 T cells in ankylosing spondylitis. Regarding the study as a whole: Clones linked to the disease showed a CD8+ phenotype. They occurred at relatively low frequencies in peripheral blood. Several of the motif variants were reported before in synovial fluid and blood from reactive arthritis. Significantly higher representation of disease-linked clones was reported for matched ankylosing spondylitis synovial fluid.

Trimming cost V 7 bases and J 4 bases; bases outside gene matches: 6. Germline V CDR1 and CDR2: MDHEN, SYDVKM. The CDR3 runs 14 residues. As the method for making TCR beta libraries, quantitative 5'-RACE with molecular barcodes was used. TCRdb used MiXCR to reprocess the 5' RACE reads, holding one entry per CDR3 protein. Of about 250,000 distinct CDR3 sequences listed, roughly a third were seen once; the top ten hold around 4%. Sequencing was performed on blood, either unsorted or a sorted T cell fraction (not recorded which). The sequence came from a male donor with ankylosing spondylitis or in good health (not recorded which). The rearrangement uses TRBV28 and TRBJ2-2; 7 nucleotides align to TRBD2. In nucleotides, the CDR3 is TGTGCCAGCAACTCGGGGGGAGGCACCGGGGAGCTGTTTTTT. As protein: CASNSGGGTGELFF.